One and the same sample provided the 5 T cell receptor beta chains below, sequenced in a study of CD8 T cell repertoires and HIV-1 epitope variants (dated by TCRdb to the early 2020s). Library preparation employed the immunoSEQ multiplex PCR assay. TCRdb limited this immuneACCESS table to in-frame rearrangements with V and J called. A share of clones is missing; checked studies link under half to unresolved V genes, and the rest is unexplained. The sample table lists roughly 100,000 clones, almost 75% of them with a count of one. The top ten clones comprise 25% to 30% of the sample. Sequencing was performed on uncultured baseline CD8+ T cells from peripheral blood mononuclear cells (PBMCs). The origin of the receptors is a male donor with HIV.

V usage is TRBV9 and J usage is TRBJ2-5; 7 positions agree with TRBD1. This CDR3 is built from 14 residues. Trimming at V came to 4 bases and at J to 4 bases, leaving 7 bases not matched to a gene. Germline V gives CDR1 SGDLS, CDR2 YYNGEE. Written as DNA, the CDR3 is TGTGCCAGCAGCTCCCGAGGGGGCAGAGAGACCCAGTACTTC. It encodes CASSSRGGRETQYF. The variable domain in full, completed from reference TRBV9 and TRBJ2-5, reads DSGVTQTPKHLITATGQRVTLRCSPRSGDLSVYWYQQSLDQGLQFLIQYYNGEERAKGNILERFSAQQFPDLHSELNLSSLELGDSALYFCASSSRGGRETQYFGPGTRLLVL.

V is TRBV29-1 and J is TRBJ2-7; 9 positions agree with TRBD2. Trimming cost V 6 bases and J 7 bases; bases outside gene matches: 10. The CDR3 consists of 13 residues. The germline V gene has CDR1 SQVTM and CDR2 ANQGSEA. This CDR3 is CSVLGGRADEQYF. The CDR3 nucleotides read TGCAGCGTCCTAGGCGGGAGGGCCGATGAGCAGTACTTC.

V gene TRBV5-1 combines with J gene TRBJ2-7, with D possibly matching TRBD1 (5 bases). Deletions cut 2 bases from V and 5 bases from J, with 11 bases between. The CDR3 loop spans 13 amino acids. The germline gives CDR1 SGHRS, CDR2 YFSETQ. CDR3 coding DNA: TGCGCCAGCAGCTTTCAGGGTATCGACGAGCAGTACTTC. Translating gives CASSFQGIDEQYF. Looking up the rest from reference TRBV5-1 and TRBJ2-7 gives the full variable domain: KAGVTQTPRYLIKTRGQQVTLSCSPISGHRSVSWYQQTPGQGLQFLFEYFSETQRNKGNFPGRFSGRQFSNSRSEMNVSTLELGDSALYLCASSFQGIDEQYFGPGTRLTVT.

The rearrangement joins TRBV19 to TRBJ1-5; D might be TRBD1 (6 bases). Germline V lookup: CDR1 LNHDA, CDR2 SQIVND (reference sequence). The CDR3 runs 14 residues. V lost 6 bases, J lost 5 bases, and 14 bases lay in between. CDR3 amino acids: CASSPGTPYQPQHF. The CDR3, as DNA: TGTGCCAGTAGCCCCGGGACACCATATCAGCCCCAGCATTTT.

V gene TRBV28 combines with J gene TRBJ1-1, with 7 bases matching TRBD1. The V and J ends lost 6 bases and 4 bases, in that order; junction bases with no gene match: 5. Germline CDR1 and CDR2: MDHEN and SYDVKM. This CDR3 comprises 13 residues. The CDR3 DNA reads TGTGCCAGCAGGAAGGGGGCGGTCACTGAAGCTTTCTTT. Protein product: CASRKGAVTEAFF.